This entry lists 21 T cell receptor beta chains sequenced from one sample in a study of T cell changes during pregnancy in multiple sclerosis. Clones were sequenced by immunoSEQ multiplex PCR, and TCRdb holds only the in-frame ones, with some missing. The sample has over 85,000 clones; 85% to 95% are singletons. Sequenced material: peripheral blood, taken in the first trimester of pregnancy. The receptors were sampled from a female donor in good health, enrolled as a control in a pregnancy study.

The chain combines TRBV30 with TRBJ1-3; D might be TRBD1 (5 bases). Per germline, CDR1 GTSNPN and CDR2 SVGIG (reference sequence). This CDR3 spans 13 amino acids. Trimming stripped 5 bases from V and 1 base from J, with 9 bases between. CDR3 DNA sequence: TGTGCCTGGGGAAGGGGTTCTGGAAACACCATATATTTT. Protein sequence: CAWGRGSGNTIYF. Drawing the rest from reference TRBV30 and TRBJ1-3, the complete variable domain is SQTIHQWPATLVQPVGSPLSLECTVEGTSNPNLYWYRQAAGRGLQLLFYSVGIGQISSEVPQNLSASRPQDRQFILSSKKLLLSDSGFYLCAWGRGSGNTIYFGEGSWLTVV.

This chain connects TRBV5-1 to TRBJ2-1; tentative D call: TRBD1 (5 bases). The CDR3 sequence is 13 residues long. V dropped 0 bases and J dropped 7 bases, with 8 bases sitting between them. The germline V gene has CDR1 SGHRS and CDR2 YFSETQ. The CDR3, as DNA: TGCGCCAGCAGCTTGGTCCCAGGGAATGAGCAGTTCTTC. The encoded protein is CASSLVPGNEQFF.

This clone has a single count. The chain couples TRBV28 to TRBJ2-1; 7 bases fit TRBD2. CDR1 MDHEN and CDR2 SYDVKM come from the germline V gene. The V segment lost 4 bases and the J segment 2 bases; nucleotides outside the gene matches: 8. The CDR3 extends over 16 amino acids. CDR3 sequence: CASSSPPSGTYNEQFF. In DNA form, the CDR3 reads TGTGCCAGCAGTTCCCCCCCTAGCGGTACCTACAATGAGCAGTTCTTC.

The chain combines TRBV5-1 with TRBJ2-5; 7 bases map to TRBD1. This CDR3 spans 17 amino acids. CDR1 is SGHRS and CDR2 is YFSETQ in the germline V gene. V trimming: 1 base; J trimming: 5 bases; junction bases outside the gene matches: 14. CDR3 coding DNA: TGCGCCAGCAGCTTGAATGGAGACAGGGCAAGGGGGGAGACCCAGTACTTC. Translating gives CASSLNGDRARGETQYF.

The CDR3 DNA is TGCGCCAGCCGCCAAGGGGGATCTTATGGCTACACCTTC. It is translated as CASRQGGSYGYTF. This chain joins TRBV5-1 and TRBJ1-2; D might be TRBD1 (6 bases). The CDR3 spans 13 residues. The germline gives CDR1 SGHRS, CDR2 YFSETQ. Trimming cost V 7 bases and J 5 bases, with 15 bases left between them.

V usage is TRBV7-9 and J usage is TRBJ2-3; 10 bases are a match to TRBD1. V trimming: 3 bases; J trimming: 3 bases; junction bases outside the gene matches: 6. The CDR3 is made up of 16 amino acids. Germline assignment: CDR1 SEHNR and CDR2 FQNEAQ (reference sequence). Here the CDR3 DNA reads TGTGCCAGCAGCTTTGGGACAGGGGTGATTACAGATACGCAGTATTTT. Translation: CASSFGTGVITDTQYF.

This sequence joins TRBV4-1 and TRBJ2-7; TRBD1 agrees at 9 bases. CDR3 length: 14 residues. V was clipped by 1 base and J by 3 bases; unmatched bases: 1. Per the germline V gene, CDR1 is MGHRA and CDR2 is YSYEKL. DNA of the CDR3: TGCGCCAGCAGCCAAGGACAGGGGGACTACGAGCAGTACTTC. Amino acids: CASSQGQGDYEQYF.

The CDR3 loop is CASSLERPGGTQYF. The CDR3 nucleotides read TGTGCCAGCAGCTTGGAGCGACCCGGAGGTACGCAGTATTTT. The rearrangement joins TRBV5-4 to TRBJ2-3; TRBD2 is a possible D gene (5 bases). Trimming pared 0 bases from V and 8 bases from J, leaving 13 bases between. Germline V gives CDR1 SGHNT, CDR2 YYREEE (reference sequence). This CDR3 has 14 residues.

As DNA, the CDR3 is TGCGCCAGCAGCCAAGGGGCAGGGGGCTATAATTCACCCCTCCACTTT. Its protein is CASSQGAGGYNSPLHF. This chain connects TRBV4-1 to TRBJ1-6; TRBD1 matches at 7 bases. V was clipped by 1 base and J by 3 bases; unmatched bases: 3. This CDR3 contains 16 residues. Germline V gene sequence: CDR1 MGHRA, CDR2 YSYEKL.

V gene TRBV7-2 combines with J gene TRBJ1-1; D not certain. CDR1 SGHTA and CDR2 FQGNSA come from the germline V gene. V was clipped by 5 bases and J by 3 bases, with 10 bases between them. This CDR3 has 13 amino acids. The CDR3 sequence: CASSASGDTEAFF. The CDR3 coding sequence is TGTGCCAGCAGCGCAAGCGGTGACACTGAAGCTTTCTTT.

The chain uses TRBV5-1 and TRBJ1-6; 7 bases are a match to TRBD1. Germline trimming cut 0 bases from V and 8 bases from J; bases unmatched to any gene: 2. CDR1 and CDR2 from the germline V gene are SGHRS and YFSETQ. The CDR3 loop spans 14 amino acids. In DNA, the CDR3 is TGCGCCAGCAGCTTGGAGGGGGCATATTCACCCCTCCACTTT. Amino acids: CASSLEGAYSPLHF.

This rearrangement joins TRBV5-6 to TRBJ2-2; D ambiguous. The V end lost 2 bases, the J end lost 8 bases, and 4 bases lay between the germline ends. Per germline, CDR1 SGHDT and CDR2 YYEEEE. CDR3 length: 11 residues. CDR3 amino acids: CASSFIGELFF. CDR3 in DNA: TGTGCCAGCAGCTTCATTGGGGAGCTGTTTTTT.

A single count supports this clone. V usage is TRBV30 and J usage is TRBJ1-6; perhaps TRBD1 as D (6 bases). Between the trimmed V and J ends, which lost 3 bases and 6 bases, there was a span of 12 bases. Germline CDR1 and CDR2: GTSNPN and SVGIG (reference sequence). The CDR3 totals 14 residues. DNA of the CDR3: TGTGCCTGGAGCAGGGGAGGGGCTAATTCACCCCTCCACTTT. It yields the protein CAWSRGGANSPLHF.

This chain connects TRBV19 to TRBJ2-2; 13 positions agree with TRBD2. Germline loops: CDR1 LNHDA, CDR2 SQIVND (reference sequence). CDR3 length equals 17 residues. V trimming: 9 bases; J trimming: 1 base; junction bases outside the gene matches: 8. CDR3 sequence (DNA): TGTGCCAGCCAACTAGCGGGGGGGCGTAGGAACACCGGGGAGCTGTTTTTT. This sequence encodes CASQLAGGRRNTGELFF.

A note on this clone: One junction end does not reproduce the germline sequence, and a read error may be involved. The chain couples TRBV6-1 to TRBJ2-3; 9 nucleotides agree with TRBD2. There are 17 residues in the CDR3. Germline V CDR1 and CDR2: MNHNS, SASEGT. The CDR3 DNA follows: TGTGCCAGCCGTGAGTCGGCGGGGGGGCAGGGCACAGATACGCAGTATTTT. It encodes CASRESAGGQGTDTQYF.

This clone occurred once. The rearrangement uses TRBV25-1 and TRBJ2-1, with TRBD1 as a possible D gene (6 bases). There are 18 residues in the CDR3. V was shortened by 1 base and J by 4 bases, with 20 bases between the two germline ends. Germline V gene lookup returns CDR1 MGHDK and CDR2 SYGVNS. The CDR3 sequence is CASSEWGLGGIVYNEQFF. Here the CDR3 DNA reads TGTGCCAGCAGTGAATGGGGCCTAGGGGGAATAGTGTACAATGAGCAGTTCTTC. Full variable domain (remainder filled in from reference TRBV25-1 and TRBJ2-1): EADIYQTPRYLVIGTGKKITLECSQTMGHDKMYWYQQDPGMELHLIHYSYGVNSTEKGDLSSESTVSRIRTEHFPLTLESARPSHTSQYLCASSEWGLGGIVYNEQFFGPGTRLTVL.

The gene calls are TRBV7-9 and TRBJ1-1; D not resolved. The length of the CDR3 is 12 residues. Germline V lookup: CDR1 SEHNR, CDR2 FQNEAQ (reference sequence). V gave up 3 bases and J gave up 3 bases, with 5 bases separating them. CDR3 residues: CASSFGDTEAFF. In nucleotides, the CDR3 is TGTGCCAGCAGCTTCGGGGACACTGAAGCTTTCTTT.

The chain links TRBV28 to TRBJ1-6; 7 bases are a match to TRBD1. CDR3 length equals 14 residues. CDR1 MDHEN and CDR2 SYDVKM come from the germline V gene. Here the CDR3 DNA reads TGTTTAACAGGGGAGACCCCCTATAATTCACCCCTCCACTTT. Translating it yields CLTGETPYNSPLHF.

This chain joins TRBV29-1 and TRBJ2-7; TRBD1 might be the D (6 bases). This CDR3 is built from 12 residues. Germline assignment: CDR1 SQVTM and CDR2 ANQGSEA. Trimming stripped 7 bases from V and 3 bases from J, with 13 bases between. The CDR3 loop is CSASWTDYEQYF. CDR3 nucleotides: TGCAGCGCGAGTTGGACAGACTACGAGCAGTACTTC.

The J gene is TRBJ2-1, the V gene TRBV7-2; 9 bases map to TRBD2. V lost 1 base to trimming and J lost 1 base; unmatched junction nucleotides: 2. The CDR3 has 16 residues. Germline CDR1 reads SGHTA; CDR2 reads FQGNSA. The CDR3 here is CASSLGAGGSYNEQFF. The CDR3 nucleotides read TGTGCCAGCAGCTTAGGGGCGGGGGGGTCCTACAATGAGCAGTTCTTC.

The gene calls are TRBV25-1 and TRBJ1-6; TRBD1 is a possible D gene (5 bases). The CDR3 length is 15 residues. Trimming removed 5 bases from V and 7 bases from J, with 15 bases in between. Germline V CDR1 and CDR2: MGHDK, SYGVNS. CDR3 in DNA: TGTGCCAGCAGTCAAAGGGACTTATTGAATTCACCCCTCCACTTT. Amino acids: CASSQRDLLNSPLHF.